The clone carrying this T cell receptor (beta chain) has only a few counts. Antigen: not known. TCR beta CDR3 sequences were amplified from RNA transcripts. The primer set for the first-round RT-PCR of the TCR CDR3 was HTBI. TCRdb processed the multiplex PCR reads anew with MiXCR; each CDR3 protein has one entry. This table holds about 500,000 distinct CDR3 sequences, 16% found once. The data are from a study of T cells in Graves' hyperthyroidism and ophthalmopathy. Those patients with uncontrolled infection, other autoimmune disease, pregnancy or lactation were excluded. From 10 ml of fresh peripheral blood, PBMCs were isolated. Germline CDR1 is SGHRS and CDR2 is YFSETQ. With 6 bases clipped from V and 2 bases from J, the junction kept 11 bases outside the gene matches. The CDR3 is made up of 15 amino acids. Study-wide results and limits: Ophthalmopathy was model-predicted a median about 6.9 months pre-onset.

The sample taken for sequencing was blood. The TCR was taken from a young woman with Graves' hyperthyroidism. The V call is TRBV5-1, the J call TRBJ2-7; 7 bases are a match to TRBD2. CDR3 in amino acids: CASTDPSGFTYEQYF. The CDR3 coding sequence is TGCGCCAGCACCGATCCTAGCGGCTTTACCTACGAGCAGTACTTC.